The clone carrying this T cell receptor beta chain was found a few times. Its specificity is unknown. This sample was included in a study of T cells in Graves' hyperthyroidism and ophthalmopathy. General observations from the study: Patients with ophthalmopathy were separated from those with stable hyperthyroidism by a 13 V-J model. In the blood, most expanded thyroid clonotypes above 0.001 appeared as well.

Researchers took RNA transcripts and amplified the TCR beta CDR3 regions from them. The TCR CDR3 first-round RT-PCR relied on the HTBI primer set. TCRdb re-called the multiplex PCR reads with MiXCR, one entry per CDR3 protein. The table has 700,000 or so distinct CDR3 sequences, about 14% seen once; the top ten hold under 15%. The CDR3 length is 14 residues. With 6 bases removed from V and 4 bases from J, the gap between germline ends came to 15 bases. Germline CDR1 is MNHNS and CDR2 is SASEGT. Lactation, pregnancy, other autoimmune disease or uncontrolled infection led to exclusion of patients. The source is a woman between 45 and 60 years old with Graves' ophthalmopathy. The sequencing sample was made of blood. This chain uses TRBV6-1 with TRBJ1-2, with D possibly being TRBD1 (5 bases). Here the CDR3 reads CASRLGTSAYGYTF. In DNA form, the CDR3 reads TGTGCCAGCAGACTCGGGACTTCTGCCTATGGCTACACCTTC.